Listed below are T cell receptor beta chains from one sample, sequenced in a study of OX40 agonist ivuxolimab in advanced cancers. This table comes from immunoSEQ multiplex PCR, and its TCRdb copy is limited to in-frame clones, with some not included. The sample carries 75,000 to 95,000 clones, roughly 90% recorded once. The material was CD4+ or CD8+ T cells sorted from blood, obtained in a trial of the OX40 agonist ivuxolimab. These receptors originate from an adult with an advanced solid tumor such as melanoma, head and neck, liver or kidney cancer. Both conserved end residues are part of each CDR3. The D gene is left open where the match is weak. Expanded clones get a size class; other rows say once, few or many, or leave the size out.

D gene: TRBD1
J gene: TRBJ2-7
V gene: TRBV6-5
clone size: -
CDR3 DNA: TGTGCCAGCAGTTACTCCGTGGGGACAGGGTTGTACGAGCAGTACTTC
CDR3 protein: CASSYSVGTGLYEQYF

D gene: TRBD1
J gene: TRBJ1-2
V gene: TRBV19
clone size: few
CDR3 DNA: TGTGCCAGTATGGGGGACAGGGACAACTATGGCTACACCTTC
CDR3 protein: CASMGDRDNYGYTF

D gene: -
J gene: TRBJ2-7
V gene: TRBV6-5
clone size: -
CDR3 DNA: TGTGCCAGCAGTAAAACAGGCTACGAGCAGTACTTC
CDR3 protein: CASSKTGYEQYF

D gene: TRBD2
J gene: TRBJ2-5
V gene: TRBV9
clone size: -
CDR3 DNA: TGTGCCAGCAGCGTGATGGGACTAGCGGGACAAGAGACCCAGTACTTC
CDR3 protein: CASSVMGLAGQETQYF

D gene: -
J gene: TRBJ2-1
V gene: TRBV10-1
clone size: -
CDR3 DNA: TGCGCCAGCAGTGAGTCTGCCCGTCCCCCCTACAATGAGCAGTTCTTC
CDR3 protein: CASSESARPPYNEQFF

D gene: TRBD1
J gene: TRBJ1-4
V gene: TRBV4-2
clone size: -
CDR3 DNA: TGTGCCAGCAGCCTAGGGGGATCAGGGGGCCCTTTGCTTAATGAAAAACTGTTTTTT
CDR3 protein: CASSLGGSGGPLLNEKLFF

D gene: -
J gene: TRBJ2-2
V gene: TRBV5-1
clone size: -
CDR3 DNA: TGCGCCAGCAGCATAACAGGGTTGACCGGGGAGCTGTTTTTT
CDR3 protein: CASSITGLTGELFF

D gene: -
J gene: TRBJ2-3
V gene: TRBV9
clone size: -
CDR3 DNA: TGTGCCAGCAGTCCCCTTGGCCTAGGTGTGACAGATACGCAGTATTTT
CDR3 protein: CASSPLGLGVTDTQYF

D gene: TRBD2
J gene: TRBJ2-1
V gene: TRBV2
clone size: -
CDR3 DNA: TGTGCCAGCAGTGAACCCCTAGCGGGGGGGCTGATCTCCTACAATGAGCAGTTCTTC
CDR3 protein: CASSEPLAGGLISYNEQFF

D gene: -
J gene: TRBJ2-1
V gene: TRBV2
clone size: -
CDR3 DNA: TGTGCCAGCAGTGACAGGATACGGTACAATGAGCAGTTCTTC
CDR3 protein: CASSDRIRYNEQFF

D gene: -
J gene: TRBJ1-3
V gene: TRBV5-1
clone size: -
CDR3 DNA: TGCGCCAGCAGCTTGTCCCAGGGAGCGGCTGGAAACACCATATATTTT
CDR3 protein: CASSLSQGAAGNTIYF

D gene: -
J gene: TRBJ2-3
V gene: TRBV5-1
clone size: -
CDR3 DNA: TGCGCCAGCAGCTGGGTAGATGGACAACAGTATTTT
CDR3 protein: CASSWVDGQQYF